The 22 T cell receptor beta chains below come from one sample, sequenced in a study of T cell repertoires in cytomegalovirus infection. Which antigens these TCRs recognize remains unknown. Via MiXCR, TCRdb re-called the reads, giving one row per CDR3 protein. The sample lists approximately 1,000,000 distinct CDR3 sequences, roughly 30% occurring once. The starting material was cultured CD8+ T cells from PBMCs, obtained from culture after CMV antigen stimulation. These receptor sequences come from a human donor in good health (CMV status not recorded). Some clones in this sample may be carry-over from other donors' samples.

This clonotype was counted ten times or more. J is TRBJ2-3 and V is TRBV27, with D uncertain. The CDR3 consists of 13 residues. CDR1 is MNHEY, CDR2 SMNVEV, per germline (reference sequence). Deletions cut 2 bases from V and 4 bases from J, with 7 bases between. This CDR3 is CASSLINADTQYF. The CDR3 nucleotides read TGTGCCAGCAGTTTAATCAACGCAGATACGCAGTATTTT.

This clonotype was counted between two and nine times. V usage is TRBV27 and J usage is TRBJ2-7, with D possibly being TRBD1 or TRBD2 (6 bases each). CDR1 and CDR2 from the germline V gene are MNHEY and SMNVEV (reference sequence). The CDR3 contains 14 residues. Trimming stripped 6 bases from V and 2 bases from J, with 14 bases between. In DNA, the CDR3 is TGTGCCAGCAGCTTAGTGGGGGGCGCCTACGAGCAGTACGTC. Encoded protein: CASSLVGGAYEQYV.

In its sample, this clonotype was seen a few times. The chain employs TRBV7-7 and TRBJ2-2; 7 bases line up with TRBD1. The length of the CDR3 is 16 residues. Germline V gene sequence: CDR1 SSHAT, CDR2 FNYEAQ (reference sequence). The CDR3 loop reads CACLSKGAAYTGELFF. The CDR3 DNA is TGTGCTTGCCTATCCAAGGGGGCCGCCTACACCGGGGAGCTGTTTTTT.

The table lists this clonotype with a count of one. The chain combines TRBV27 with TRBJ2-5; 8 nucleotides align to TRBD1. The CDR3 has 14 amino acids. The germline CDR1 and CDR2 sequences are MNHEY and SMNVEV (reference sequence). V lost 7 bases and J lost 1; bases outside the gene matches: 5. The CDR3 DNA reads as TGTGCCAGCACTGGACAGGGCCTCCAAGAGACCCAGTACTTC. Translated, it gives CASTGQGLQETQYF.

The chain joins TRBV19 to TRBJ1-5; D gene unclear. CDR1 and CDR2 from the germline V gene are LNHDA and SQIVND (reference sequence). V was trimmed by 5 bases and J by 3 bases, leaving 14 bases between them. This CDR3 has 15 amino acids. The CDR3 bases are TGTGCCAGTAGTCCCCTCGGACGGTCCAATCAGCCCCAGCATTTT. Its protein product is CASSPLGRSNQPQHF.

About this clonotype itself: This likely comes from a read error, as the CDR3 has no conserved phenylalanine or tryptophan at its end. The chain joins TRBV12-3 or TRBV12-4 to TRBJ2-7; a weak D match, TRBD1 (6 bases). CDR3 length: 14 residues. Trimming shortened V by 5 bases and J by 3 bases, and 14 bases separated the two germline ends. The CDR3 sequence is CASSVDRSLYEQYS. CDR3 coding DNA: TGTGCCAGCAGTGTCGACAGGTCACTCTACGAGCAGTACTCC.

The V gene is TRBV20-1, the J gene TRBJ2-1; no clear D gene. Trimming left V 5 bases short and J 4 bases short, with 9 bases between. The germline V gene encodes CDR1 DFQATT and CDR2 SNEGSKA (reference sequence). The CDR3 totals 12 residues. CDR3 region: CSAPPRYNEQFF. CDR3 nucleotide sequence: TGCAGTGCTCCTCCCAGGTACAATGAGCAGTTCTTC.

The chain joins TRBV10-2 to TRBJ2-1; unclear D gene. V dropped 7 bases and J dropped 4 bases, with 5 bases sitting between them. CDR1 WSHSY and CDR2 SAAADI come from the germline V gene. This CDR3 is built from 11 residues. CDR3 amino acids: CASKDYNEQFF. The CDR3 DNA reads TGCGCCAGCAAAGATTACAATGAGCAGTTCTTC.

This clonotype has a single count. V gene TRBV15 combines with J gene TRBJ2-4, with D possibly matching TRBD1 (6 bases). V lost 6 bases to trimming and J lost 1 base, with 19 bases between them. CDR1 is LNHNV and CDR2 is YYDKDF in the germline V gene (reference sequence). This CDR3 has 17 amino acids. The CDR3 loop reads CATRDLDSQLAKNIQYF. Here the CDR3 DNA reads TGTGCCACCAGAGACTTGGACAGCCAGCTCGCCAAAAACATTCAGTACTTC.

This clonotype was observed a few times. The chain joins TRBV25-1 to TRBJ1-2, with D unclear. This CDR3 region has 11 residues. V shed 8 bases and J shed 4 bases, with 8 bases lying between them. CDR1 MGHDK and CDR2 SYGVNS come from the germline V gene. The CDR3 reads CASLGAYGYTF. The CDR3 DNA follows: TGTGCCAGCCTGGGTGCCTATGGCTACACCTTC.

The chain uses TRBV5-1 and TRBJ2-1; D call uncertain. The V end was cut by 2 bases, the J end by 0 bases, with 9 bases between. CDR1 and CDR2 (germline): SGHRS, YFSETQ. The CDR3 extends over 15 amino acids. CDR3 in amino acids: CASSFRSRSYNEQFF. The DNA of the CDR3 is TGCGCCAGCAGCTTCAGGTCTCGCTCCTACAATGAGCAGTTCTTC.

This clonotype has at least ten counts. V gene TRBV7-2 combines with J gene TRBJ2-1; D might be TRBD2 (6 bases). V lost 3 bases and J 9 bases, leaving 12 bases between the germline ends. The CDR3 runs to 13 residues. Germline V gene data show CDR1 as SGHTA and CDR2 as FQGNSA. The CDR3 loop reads CASSFGGLPEQFF. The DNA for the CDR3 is TGTGCCAGCAGCTTCGGGGGACTCCCTGAGCAGTTCTTC.

The CDR3 loop reads CASSLAGPHEQYF. In nucleotides, the CDR3 is TGTGCCAGCAGCTTAGCAGGGCCCCACGAGCAGTACTTC. V gene TRBV7-2 combines with J gene TRBJ2-7, with D unresolved. The length of the CDR3 is 13 residues. Trimming cost V 0 bases and J 5 bases, with 8 bases left between them. CDR1 and CDR2 (germline): SGHTA, FQGNSA.

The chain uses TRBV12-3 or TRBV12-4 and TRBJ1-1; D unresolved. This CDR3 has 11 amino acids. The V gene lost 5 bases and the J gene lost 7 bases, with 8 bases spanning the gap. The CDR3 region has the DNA TGTGCCAGCAGTCTTAGAGATGAAGCTTTCTTT. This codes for CASSLRDEAFF.

CDR3 nucleotides: TGTGCCAGTAGTATAGAGGTTACGGACGGCAATCAGCCCCAGCATTTT. Protein sequence: CASSIEVTDGNQPQHF. J is TRBJ1-5 and V is TRBV19, with D unresolved. CDR3 size: 16 residues. The V end was cut by 0 bases, the J end by 2 bases, with 11 bases between. CDR1 is LNHDA and CDR2 is SQIVND in the germline V gene (reference sequence).

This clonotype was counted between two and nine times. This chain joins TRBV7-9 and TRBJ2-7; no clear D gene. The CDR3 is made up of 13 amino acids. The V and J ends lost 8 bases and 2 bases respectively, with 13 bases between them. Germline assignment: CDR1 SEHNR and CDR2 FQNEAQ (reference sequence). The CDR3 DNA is TGTGCCAGCTCTTATCGGGCTGCCTACGAGCAGTACGTC. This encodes CASSYRAAYEQYV.

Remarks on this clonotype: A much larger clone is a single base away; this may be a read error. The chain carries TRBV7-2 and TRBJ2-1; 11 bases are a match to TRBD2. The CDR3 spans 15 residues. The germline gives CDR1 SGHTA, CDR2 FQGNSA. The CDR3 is CANSLGTSGGNEQFF. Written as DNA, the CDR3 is TGTGCCAACAGCTTAGGGACTAGCGGAGGCAATGAGCAGTTCTTC.

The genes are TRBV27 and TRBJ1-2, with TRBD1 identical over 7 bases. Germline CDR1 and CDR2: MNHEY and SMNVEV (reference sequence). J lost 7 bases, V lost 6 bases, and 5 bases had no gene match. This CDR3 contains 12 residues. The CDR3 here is CASSPRGGGYTF. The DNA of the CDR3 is TGTGCCAGCAGCCCCAGGGGGGGTGGCTACACCTTC.

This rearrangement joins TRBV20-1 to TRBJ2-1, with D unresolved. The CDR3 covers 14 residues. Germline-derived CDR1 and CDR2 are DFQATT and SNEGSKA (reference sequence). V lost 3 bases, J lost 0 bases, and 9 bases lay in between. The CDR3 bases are TGCAGTGCTAGGGACCTGAACTCCTACAATGAGCAGTTCTTC. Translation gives CSARDLNSYNEQFF.

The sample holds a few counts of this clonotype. The CDR3: CASSLRPLGPAYNEQFF. The CDR3 DNA is TGTGCCAGCAGTTTAAGGCCCTTAGGACCGGCCTACAATGAGCAGTTCTTC. The chain recombines TRBV27 with TRBJ2-1; the D is unclear. The CDR3 sequence is 17 residues long. The germline V gene encodes CDR1 MNHEY and CDR2 SMNVEV (reference sequence). V lost 2 bases and J lost 2, with 16 bases in between.

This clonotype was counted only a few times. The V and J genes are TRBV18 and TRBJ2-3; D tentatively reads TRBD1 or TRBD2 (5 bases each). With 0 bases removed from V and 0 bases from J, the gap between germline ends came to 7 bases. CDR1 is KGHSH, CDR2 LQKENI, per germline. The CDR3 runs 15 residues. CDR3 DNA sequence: TGTGCCAGCTCACCACCGTGGGGGAGCACAGATACGCAGTATTTT. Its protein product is CASSPPWGSTDTQYF.

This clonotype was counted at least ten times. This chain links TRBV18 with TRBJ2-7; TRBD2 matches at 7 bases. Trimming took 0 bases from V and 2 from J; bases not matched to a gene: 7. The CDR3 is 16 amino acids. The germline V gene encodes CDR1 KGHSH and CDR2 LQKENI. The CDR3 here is CASSPPLAEKTYEQYF. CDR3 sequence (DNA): TGTGCCAGCTCACCACCTCTAGCGGAGAAAACCTACGAGCAGTACTTC.